Detailed here is one T cell receptor (beta chain). The specificity of this receptor is unknown. Qualities for individual bases were not recorded, and no much larger clone is one base off. The entry originates in a study of CD8 T cells in Susac syndrome (dated by TCRdb to between 2019 and 2020). Broadly, across the study: Among the Susac syndrome patients who were sequenced, clinically active disease was present in six and clinical remission was observed in fewer than 10. At the time of blood withdrawal, Susac syndrome patients were either therapy-naive, taking corticosteroids (with some also receiving IVIg), or on IVIg alone. Whether CD8+ T cell activation and differentiation in Susac syndrome was antigen driven was tested using repertoire sequencing. What the study reported, not specific to this receptor: The number of individuals in the TCR sequencing and HLA analysis was acknowledged as relatively small. No clonal expansion was detected in the CD4+ T cell repertoire of Susac syndrome patients.

High-throughput TCR beta sequencing profiled peripheral blood CD8+ and CD4+ T cells from healthy donors, Susac syndrome patients and multiple sclerosis patients. The Susac syndrome patients fulfilled recently defined diagnostic criteria for definite or probable disease. Bulk CD8+ and CD4+ T cells were purified by magnetic negative isolation, whereas CD8+ TEMRA cells were enriched by FACS. Blood was collected in EDTA tubes and processed within 24 hours, with PBMCs isolated through density gradient centrifugation. PBMCs intended for TCR sequencing were frozen in liquid nitrogen and were later thawed in a 37 degrees C water bath. A purity of at least 90% was achieved for sorted or isolated CD4+, CD8+ and CD8+ TEMRA cells. RNA was extracted using the RNeasy kit, and roughly 0.45 to 1 microgram was reverse transcribed with random hexamers. The immunoSEQ multiplex PCR assay, which covers 54 Vbeta and 13 Jbeta segments, was used to amplify TCR beta CDR3 regions. PCR amplification bias was corrected by using a synthetic template baseline for primer optimization and computational correction. The original pipeline was this. Only productive sequences were kept, with reads annotated to V, D and J genes according to IMGT and analyzed in immunoSEQ Analyzer. Clonality was computed as one minus Shannon entropy normalized by log2 of the number of productive unique sequences. Public and private clones were assessed among the 100 most prevalent clones of each patient and control. Clones were defined as Susac-specific when absent from the healthy and MS cohorts, from about a thousand published viral clones and from other ImmuneACCESS disease sequences. In TCRdb, the public reads were trimmed at Q25 with fastp and aligned with MiXCR, with productive beta chains retained. Duplicate CDR3 protein sequences are folded into a single record with the most common DNA and genes. The V and J calls reflect TCRdb's pipeline rather than the authors' work. Recorded for this sample are around 150,000 distinct CDR3 sequences; 95% of them occurred a single time. 0.13% to 0.15% of the sample is taken by the ten largest.

The cysteine opens and the phenylalanine closes a CDR3 of 13 amino acids. Only the CDR3 part of the read is kept: 39 bases, read in frame from the first base. Taken from the germline V gene (reference sequence), the CDR1 and CDR2 loops are LGHDT and YNNKEL. At the junction V is shortened by 2 bases and J by 5 bases, with 9 bases in between. Specimen: CD4+ T cells from PBMCs. The V and J genes are TRBV3-1 and TRBJ1-2, with the D gene call left open. The sequence derives from a human donor with Susac syndrome. The bases are TGTGCCAGCAGCCAAAACTGGGAGTATGGCTACACCTTC. Its protein reads: CASSQNWEYGYTF.